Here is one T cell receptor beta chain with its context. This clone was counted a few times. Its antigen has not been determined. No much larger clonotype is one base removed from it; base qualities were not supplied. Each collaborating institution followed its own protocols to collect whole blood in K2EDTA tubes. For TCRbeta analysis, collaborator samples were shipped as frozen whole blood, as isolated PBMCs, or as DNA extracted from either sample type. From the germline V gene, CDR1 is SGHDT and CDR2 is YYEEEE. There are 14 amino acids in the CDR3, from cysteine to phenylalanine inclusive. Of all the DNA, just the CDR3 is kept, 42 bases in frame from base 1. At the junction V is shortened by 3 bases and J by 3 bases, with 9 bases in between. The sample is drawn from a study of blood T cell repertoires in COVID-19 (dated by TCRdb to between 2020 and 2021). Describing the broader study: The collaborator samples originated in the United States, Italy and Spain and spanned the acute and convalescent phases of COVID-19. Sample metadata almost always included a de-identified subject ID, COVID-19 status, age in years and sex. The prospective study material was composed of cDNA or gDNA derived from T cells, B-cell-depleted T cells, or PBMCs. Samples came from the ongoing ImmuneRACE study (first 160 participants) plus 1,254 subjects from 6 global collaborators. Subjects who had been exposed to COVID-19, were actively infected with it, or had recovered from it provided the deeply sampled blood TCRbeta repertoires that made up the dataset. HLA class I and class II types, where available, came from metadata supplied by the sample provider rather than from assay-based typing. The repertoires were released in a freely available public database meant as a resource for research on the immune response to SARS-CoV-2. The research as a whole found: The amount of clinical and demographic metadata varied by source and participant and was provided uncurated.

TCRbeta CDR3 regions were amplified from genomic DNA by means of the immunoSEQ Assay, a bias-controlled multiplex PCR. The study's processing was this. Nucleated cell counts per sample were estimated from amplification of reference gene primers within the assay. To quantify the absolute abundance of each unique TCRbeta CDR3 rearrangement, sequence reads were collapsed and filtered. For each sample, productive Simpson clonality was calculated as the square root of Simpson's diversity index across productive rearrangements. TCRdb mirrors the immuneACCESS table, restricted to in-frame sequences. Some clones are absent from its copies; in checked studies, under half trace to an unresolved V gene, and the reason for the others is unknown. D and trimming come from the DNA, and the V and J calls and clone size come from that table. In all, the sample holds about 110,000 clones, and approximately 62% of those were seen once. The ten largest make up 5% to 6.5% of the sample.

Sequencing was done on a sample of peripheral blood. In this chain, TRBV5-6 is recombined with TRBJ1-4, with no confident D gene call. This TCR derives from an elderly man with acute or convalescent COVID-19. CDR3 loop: CASSSRLANEKLFF. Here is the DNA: TGTGCCAGCAGCTCGAGGTTGGCTAATGAAAAACTGTTTTTT.